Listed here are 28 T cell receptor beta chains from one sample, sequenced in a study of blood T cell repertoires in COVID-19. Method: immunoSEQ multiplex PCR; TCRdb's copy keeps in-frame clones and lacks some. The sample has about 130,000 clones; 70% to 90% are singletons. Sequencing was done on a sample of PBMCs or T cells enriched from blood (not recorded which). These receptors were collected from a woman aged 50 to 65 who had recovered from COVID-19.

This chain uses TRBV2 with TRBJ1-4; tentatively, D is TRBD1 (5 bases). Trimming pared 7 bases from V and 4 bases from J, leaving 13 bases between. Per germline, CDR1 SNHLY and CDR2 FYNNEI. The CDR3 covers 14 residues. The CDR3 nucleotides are TGTGCCAGCACCCCCGACAGACGTAATGAAAAACTGTTTTTT. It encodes CASTPDRRNEKLFF.

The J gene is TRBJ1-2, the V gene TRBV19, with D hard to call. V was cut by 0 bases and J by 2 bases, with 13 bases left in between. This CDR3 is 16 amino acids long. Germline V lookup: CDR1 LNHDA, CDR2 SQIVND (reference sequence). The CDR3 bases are TGTGCCAGTAGTATAGATTTCGGCGGGAGCAACTATGGCTACACCTTC. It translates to CASSIDFGGSNYGYTF.

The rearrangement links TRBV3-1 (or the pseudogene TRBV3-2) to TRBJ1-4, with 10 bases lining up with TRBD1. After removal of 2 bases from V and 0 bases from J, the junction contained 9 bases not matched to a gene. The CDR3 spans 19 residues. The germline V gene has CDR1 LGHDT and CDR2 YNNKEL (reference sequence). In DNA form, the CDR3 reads TGTGCCAGCAGCCAAAGGACAGGGGGTAGACGCGCAACTAATGAAAAACTGTTTTTT. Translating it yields CASSQRTGGRRATNEKLFF.

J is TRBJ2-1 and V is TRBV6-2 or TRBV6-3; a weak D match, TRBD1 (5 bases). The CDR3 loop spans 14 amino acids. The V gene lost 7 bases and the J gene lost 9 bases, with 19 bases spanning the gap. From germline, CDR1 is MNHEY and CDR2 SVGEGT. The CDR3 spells CASTPWGQGTEQFF. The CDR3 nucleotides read TGTGCCAGCACCCCCTGGGGCCAGGGCACTGAGCAGTTCTTC.

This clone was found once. CDR3: CASGPAAGDGYTF. CDR3 coding DNA: TGCGCCAGCGGCCCCGCGGCGGGGGATGGCTACACCTTC. V usage is TRBV5-1 and J usage is TRBJ1-2; D may be TRBD1 (5 bases). This CDR3 contains 13 residues. Trimming stripped 7 bases from V and 6 bases from J, with 16 bases between. The germline gives CDR1 SGHRS, CDR2 YFSETQ.

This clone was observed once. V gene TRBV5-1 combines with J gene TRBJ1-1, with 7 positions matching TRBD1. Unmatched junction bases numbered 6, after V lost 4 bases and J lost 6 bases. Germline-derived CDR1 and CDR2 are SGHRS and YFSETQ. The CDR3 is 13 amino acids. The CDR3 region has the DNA TGCGCCAGCAGCCCAGGACAGGCTCCTGAAGCTTTCTTT. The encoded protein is CASSPGQAPEAFF. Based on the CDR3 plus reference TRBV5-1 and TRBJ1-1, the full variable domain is KAGVTQTPRYLIKTRGQQVTLSCSPISGHRSVSWYQQTPGQGLQFLFEYFSETQRNKGNFPGRFSGRQFSNSRSEMNVSTLELGDSALYLCASSPGQAPEAFFGQGTRLTVV.

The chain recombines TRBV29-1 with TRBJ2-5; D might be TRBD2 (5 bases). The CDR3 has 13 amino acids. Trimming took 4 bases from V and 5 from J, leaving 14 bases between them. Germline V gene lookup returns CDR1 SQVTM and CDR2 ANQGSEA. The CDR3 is CSVVLALYETQYF. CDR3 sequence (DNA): TGCAGCGTTGTCCTAGCCCTGTATGAGACCCAGTACTTC.

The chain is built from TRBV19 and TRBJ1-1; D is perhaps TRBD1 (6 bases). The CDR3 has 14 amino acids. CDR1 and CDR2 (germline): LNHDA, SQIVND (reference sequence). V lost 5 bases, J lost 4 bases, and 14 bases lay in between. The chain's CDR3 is CASSVGGGGTEAFF. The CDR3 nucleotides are TGTGCCAGTAGTGTCGGGGGGGGCGGCACTGAAGCTTTCTTT.

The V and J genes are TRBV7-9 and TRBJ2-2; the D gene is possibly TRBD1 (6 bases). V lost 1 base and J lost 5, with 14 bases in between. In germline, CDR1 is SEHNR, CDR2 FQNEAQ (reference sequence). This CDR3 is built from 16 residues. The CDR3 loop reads CASSLGYTGLTGELFF. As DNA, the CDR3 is TGTGCCAGCAGCTTAGGATATACAGGGTTGACCGGGGAGCTGTTTTTT.

The CDR3 coding sequence is TGTGCCACCAGTGATCCAGGTGGAGAGACCCAGTACTTC. Amino acids: CATSDPGGETQYF. The chain links TRBV24-1 to TRBJ2-5, with no clear D. Germline V gene lookup returns CDR1 KGHDR and CDR2 SFDVKD. Deletions cut 3 bases from V and 4 bases from J, with 8 bases between. The CDR3 extends over 13 amino acids.

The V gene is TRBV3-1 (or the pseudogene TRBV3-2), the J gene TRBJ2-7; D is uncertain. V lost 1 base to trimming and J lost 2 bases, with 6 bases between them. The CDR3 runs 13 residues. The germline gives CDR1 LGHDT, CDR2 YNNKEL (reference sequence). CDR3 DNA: TGTGCCAGCAGCCAAGTGAACACCTACGAGCAGTACTTC. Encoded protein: CASSQVNTYEQYF.

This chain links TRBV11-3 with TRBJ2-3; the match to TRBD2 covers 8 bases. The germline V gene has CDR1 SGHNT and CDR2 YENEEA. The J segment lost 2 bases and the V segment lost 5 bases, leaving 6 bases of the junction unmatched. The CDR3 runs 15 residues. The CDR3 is CASSQRAGATDTQYF. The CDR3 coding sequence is TGTGCCAGCAGCCAAAGAGCGGGGGCCACAGATACGCAGTATTTT. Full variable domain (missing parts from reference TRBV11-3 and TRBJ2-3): EAGVVQSPRYKIIEKKQPVAFWCNPISGHNTLYWYLQNLGQGPELLIRYENEEAVDDSQLPKDRFSAERLKGVDSTLKIQPAELGDSAVYLCASSQRAGATDTQYFGPGTRLTVL.

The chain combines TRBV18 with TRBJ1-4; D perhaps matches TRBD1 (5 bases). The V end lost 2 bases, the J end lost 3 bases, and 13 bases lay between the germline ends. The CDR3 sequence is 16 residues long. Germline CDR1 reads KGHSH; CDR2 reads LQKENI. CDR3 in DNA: TGTGCCAGCTCACCAGGGCAGGGATACGCTAATGAAAAACTGTTTTTT. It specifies CASSPGQGYANEKLFF.

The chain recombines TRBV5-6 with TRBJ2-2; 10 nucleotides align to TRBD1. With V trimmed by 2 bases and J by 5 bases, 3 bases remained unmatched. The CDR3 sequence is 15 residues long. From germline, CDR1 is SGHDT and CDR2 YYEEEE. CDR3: CASSFGTGVTGELFF. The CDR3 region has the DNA TGTGCCAGCAGCTTCGGGACAGGGGTGACCGGGGAGCTGTTTTTT.

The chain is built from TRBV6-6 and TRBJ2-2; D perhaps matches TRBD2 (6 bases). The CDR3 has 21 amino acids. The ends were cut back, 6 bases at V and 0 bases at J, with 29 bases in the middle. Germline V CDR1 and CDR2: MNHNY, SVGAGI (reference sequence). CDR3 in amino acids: CASSRGTRLFIGLANTGELFF. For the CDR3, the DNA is TGTGCCAGCAGCCGGGGGACGAGATTGTTTATAGGTTTAGCGAACACCGGGGAGCTGTTTTTT.

The DNA of the CDR3 is TGTGCCAGCAGCCCAAGCCACAGGGGTGGAAATTCACCCCTCCACTTT. Protein sequence: CASSPSHRGGNSPLHF. This rearrangement joins TRBV3-1 (or the pseudogene TRBV3-2) to TRBJ1-6, with 7 positions matching TRBD1. The length of the CDR3 is 16 residues. The V segment lost 4 bases and the J segment 7 bases; nucleotides outside the gene matches: 10. Germline CDR1 LGHDT, CDR2 YNNKEL (reference sequence).

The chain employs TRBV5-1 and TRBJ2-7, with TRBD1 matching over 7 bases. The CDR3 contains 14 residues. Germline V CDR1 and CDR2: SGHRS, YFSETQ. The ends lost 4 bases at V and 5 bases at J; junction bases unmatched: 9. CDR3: CASSPSTGSHEQYF. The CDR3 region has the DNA TGCGCCAGCAGCCCCTCGACAGGGTCCCACGAGCAGTACTTC.

CDR3 sequence (DNA): TGTGCCAGCATCAATGGACAGGCGGGCACCGGGGAGCTGTTTTTT. This encodes CASINGQAGTGELFF. The chain is built from TRBV5-8 and TRBJ2-2; 7 bases are shared with TRBD1. CDR3 size: 15 residues. The germline CDR1 and CDR2 sequences are SGHTS and YDEGEE. Trimming removed 6 bases from V and 4 bases from J; junction bases left unmatched: 9.

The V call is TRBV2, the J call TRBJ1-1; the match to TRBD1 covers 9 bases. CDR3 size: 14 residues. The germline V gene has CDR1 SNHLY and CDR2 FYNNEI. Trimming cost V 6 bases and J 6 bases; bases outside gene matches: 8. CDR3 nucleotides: TGTGCCAGCAGGGCCGGGACAGGGAGGCCTGAAGCTTTCTTT. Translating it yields CASRAGTGRPEAFF.

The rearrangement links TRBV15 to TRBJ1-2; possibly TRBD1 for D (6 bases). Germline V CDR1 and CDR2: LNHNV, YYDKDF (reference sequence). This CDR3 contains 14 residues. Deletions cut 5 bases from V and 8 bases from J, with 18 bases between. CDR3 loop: CATSPSRGALGYTF. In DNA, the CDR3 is TGTGCCACCAGCCCCAGTCGGGGGGCGTTGGGCTACACCTTC.

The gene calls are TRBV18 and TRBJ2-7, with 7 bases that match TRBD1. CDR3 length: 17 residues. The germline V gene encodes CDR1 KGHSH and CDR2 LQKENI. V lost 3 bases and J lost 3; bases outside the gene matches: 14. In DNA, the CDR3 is TGTGCCAGCTCACCTACCGAGGGGGCGTTAAGGGGCTACGAGCAGTACTTC. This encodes CASSPTEGALRGYEQYF.

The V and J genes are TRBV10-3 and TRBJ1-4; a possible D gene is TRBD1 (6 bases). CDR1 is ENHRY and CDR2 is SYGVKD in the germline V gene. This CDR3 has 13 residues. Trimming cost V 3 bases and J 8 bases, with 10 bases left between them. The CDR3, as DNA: TGTGCCATCAGTGACGGGACAACCGAAAAACTGTTTTTT. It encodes CAISDGTTEKLFF.

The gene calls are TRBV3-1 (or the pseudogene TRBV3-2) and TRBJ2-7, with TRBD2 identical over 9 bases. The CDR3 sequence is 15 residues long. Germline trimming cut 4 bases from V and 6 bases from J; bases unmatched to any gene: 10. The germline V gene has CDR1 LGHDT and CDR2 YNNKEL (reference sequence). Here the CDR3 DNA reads TGTGCCAGCAGCCCGGGGGCACTAGCGGGTAGCGAGCAGTACTTC. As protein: CASSPGALAGSEQYF.

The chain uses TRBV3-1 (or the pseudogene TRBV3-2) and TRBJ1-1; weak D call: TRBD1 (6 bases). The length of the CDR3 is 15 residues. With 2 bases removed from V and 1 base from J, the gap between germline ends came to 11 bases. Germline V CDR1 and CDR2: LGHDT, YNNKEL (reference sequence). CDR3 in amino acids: CASSQRRDKNTEAFF. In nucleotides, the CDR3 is TGTGCCAGCAGCCAACGCCGGGACAAGAACACTGAAGCTTTCTTT.

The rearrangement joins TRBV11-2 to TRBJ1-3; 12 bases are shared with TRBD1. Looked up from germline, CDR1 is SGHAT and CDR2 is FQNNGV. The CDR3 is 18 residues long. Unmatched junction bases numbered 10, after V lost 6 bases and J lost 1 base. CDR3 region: CASRRPGQGALSGNTIYF. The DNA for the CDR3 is TGTGCCAGCAGAAGACCGGGACAGGGGGCCTTGTCTGGAAACACCATATATTTT.

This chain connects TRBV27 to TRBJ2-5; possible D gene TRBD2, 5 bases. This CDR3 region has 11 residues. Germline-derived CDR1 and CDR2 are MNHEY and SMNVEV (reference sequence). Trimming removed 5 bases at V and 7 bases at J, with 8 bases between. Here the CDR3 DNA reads TGTGCCAGCAGTCCAGGAGGGACCCAGTACTTC. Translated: CASSPGGTQYF.

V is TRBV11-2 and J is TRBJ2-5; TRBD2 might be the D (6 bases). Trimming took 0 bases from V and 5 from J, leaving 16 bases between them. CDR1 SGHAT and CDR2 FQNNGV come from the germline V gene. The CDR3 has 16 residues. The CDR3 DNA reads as TGTGCCAGCAGCTTAGATTTTTTTGGGGGGAGGGAGACCCAGTACTTC. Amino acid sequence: CASSLDFFGGRETQYF.

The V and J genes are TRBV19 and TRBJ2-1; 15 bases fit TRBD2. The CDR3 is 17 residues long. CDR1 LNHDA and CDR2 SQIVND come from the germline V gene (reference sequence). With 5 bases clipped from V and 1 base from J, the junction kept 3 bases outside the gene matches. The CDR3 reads CASSPGLAGGSYNEQFF. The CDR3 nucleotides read TGTGCCAGTAGTCCGGGACTAGCGGGGGGATCCTACAATGAGCAGTTCTTC.